This T cell receptor (beta chain) was sequenced during a study of cytomegalovirus exposure and HLA in healthy donors. Use of 60 Vbeta and 13 Jbeta primers characterized the PCR. Using immunoSEQ multiplex PCR, the repertoire was profiled, and TCRdb retains in-frame clones only, with some absent. Among about 82,000 clones listed, 65% to 85% were seen once. This TCR was recovered from a man aged 45-65 years in good health and CMV-seronegative. The sequenced material came from PBMCs.

CDR3 in DNA: TGTGCCAGCAGCGGCTACCAGGGAAGGACTGAAGCTTTCTTT. Its protein product is CASSGYQGRTEAFF. The chain links TRBV4-2 to TRBJ1-1; a weak D match, TRBD1 (5 bases). Trimming removed 5 bases from V and 5 bases from J, with 15 bases in between. The germline CDR1 and CDR2 sequences are LGHNA and YNFKEQ. The length of the CDR3 is 14 residues.